This entry lists 13 T cell receptor beta chains sequenced from one sample in a study of blood T cell repertoires in COVID-19. TCRdb's copy holds only in-frame clones and misses some; the assay was immunoSEQ multiplex PCR. The sample includes 220,000 or so clones, roughly 84% of them seen just once. Sequences were obtained from peripheral blood. The source of these receptors is a young man with active or convalescent COVID-19.

The genes are TRBV7-2 and TRBJ2-7, with 7 bases matching TRBD1. The germline V gene has CDR1 SGHTA and CDR2 FQGNSA. CDR3 length: 18 residues. The ends lost 3 bases at V and 2 bases at J; junction bases unmatched: 16. CDR3: CASSFPYGRTGGAYEQYF. In nucleotides, the CDR3 is TGTGCCAGCAGCTTCCCATACGGAAGGACAGGTGGGGCCTACGAGCAGTACTTC.

This clone was seen ten or more times. The chain employs TRBV6-5 and TRBJ1-4; 8 bases map to TRBD1. The CDR3 consists of 15 residues. J was trimmed by 4 bases and V by 6 bases; bases with no gene match: 7. CDR1 MNHEY and CDR2 SVGAGI come from the germline V gene. The CDR3 sequence: CASSLRTGRNEKLFF. The CDR3 DNA follows: TGTGCCAGCAGCTTAAGGACAGGGCGTAATGAAAAACTGTTTTTT.

V and J are TRBV6-2 or TRBV6-3 and TRBJ2-5, with 15 bases lining up with TRBD2. Trimming took 4 bases from V and 6 from J; bases not matched to a gene: 3. The CDR3 sequence is 15 residues long. CDR1 and CDR2 (germline): MNHEY, SVGEGT. The CDR3 loop reads CASSSGLAGGKTQYF. The CDR3 region has the DNA TGTGCCAGCAGTTCAGGACTAGCGGGAGGGAAGACCCAGTACTTC.

The chain joins TRBV25-1 to TRBJ2-7, with TRBD2 as a possible D gene (5 bases). Germline V gene data show CDR1 as MGHDK and CDR2 as SYGVNS. V was clipped by 7 bases and J by 3 bases, with 10 bases between them. There are 12 residues in the CDR3. This CDR3 reads CASTGVLYEQYF. CDR3 DNA: TGTGCCAGCACCGGGGTTCTCTACGAGCAGTACTTC.

In nucleotides, the CDR3 is TGTGCCTGGAGTGTACGGCGGGGGGTAGGTAGTGAGCAGTTCTTC. It translates to CAWSVRRGVGSEQFF. V usage is TRBV30 and J usage is TRBJ2-1; 8 nucleotides align to TRBD2. CDR3 length: 15 amino acids. Germline V gives CDR1 GTSNPN, CDR2 SVGIG (reference sequence). V lost 0 bases to trimming and J lost 9 bases; unmatched junction nucleotides: 10.

The chain is built from TRBV2 and TRBJ1-5; possible D gene TRBD1, 5 bases. Trimming left V 6 bases short and J 7 bases short, with 16 bases between. Germline CDR1 reads SNHLY; CDR2 reads FYNNEI. The length of the CDR3 is 14 residues. In nucleotides, the CDR3 is TGTGCCAGCAGACGTTTAGGGGAAGGACAGCCCCAGCATTTT. It yields the protein CASRRLGEGQPQHF.

The V gene is TRBV6-5, the J gene TRBJ2-1; 9 bases are shared with TRBD2. The V and J ends lost 5 bases and 9 bases, in that order; junction bases with no gene match: 8. The length of the CDR3 is 14 residues. In germline, CDR1 is MNHEY, CDR2 SVGAGI. CDR3 in DNA: TGTGCCAGCAGTCGCGGGAGGGAGGTTGTTGAGCAGTTCTTC. Translation: CASSRGREVVEQFF.

The chain links TRBV7-9 to TRBJ2-2; weak D call: TRBD1 (5 bases). Deletions cut 3 bases from V and 8 bases from J, with 10 bases between. This CDR3 is built from 13 residues. From germline, CDR1 is SEHNR and CDR2 FQNEAQ (reference sequence). This chain's CDR3 is CASSLTVTGELFF. The CDR3 DNA reads as TGTGCCAGCAGCTTGACAGTGACGGGGGAGCTGTTTTTT.

The gene calls are TRBV19 and TRBJ1-5; no firm D call. The V end lost 3 bases, the J end lost 2 bases, and 14 bases lay between the germline ends. Per the germline V gene, CDR1 is LNHDA and CDR2 is SQIVND (reference sequence). The CDR3 length is 16 residues. This CDR3 is CASSMVAGEGNQPQHF. In DNA, the CDR3 is TGTGCCAGTAGTATGGTAGCTGGGGAGGGCAATCAGCCCCAGCATTTT.

The chain carries TRBV15 and TRBJ2-2, with 12 bases matching TRBD1. Trimming removed 7 bases from V and 5 bases from J; junction bases left unmatched: 11. Germline assignment: CDR1 LNHNV and CDR2 YYDKDF (reference sequence). CDR3 length: 17 residues. Here the CDR3 reads CATNFGTGGIETGELFF. As DNA, the CDR3 is TGTGCCACCAACTTCGGGACAGGGGGCATTGAGACCGGGGAGCTGTTTTTT.

This chain joins TRBV7-3 and TRBJ1-1; D gene unclear. V was shortened by 1 base and J by 0 bases, with 9 bases between the two germline ends. CDR1 and CDR2 from the germline V gene are SGHTA and FQGTGA. CDR3 length: 15 amino acids. DNA of the CDR3: TGTGCCAGCAGCTTAAGTCCGGGGATGAACACTGAAGCTTTCTTT. It specifies CASSLSPGMNTEAFF.

The rearrangement links TRBV30 to TRBJ2-5, with 10 bases aligning to TRBD2. Losses at the gene ends were 0 bases for V and 6 bases for J; bases not matched to a gene: 16. This CDR3 has 18 amino acids. Germline V CDR1 and CDR2: GTSNPN, SVGIG (reference sequence). The CDR3 loop reads CAWSVQLEGLAGVKTQYF. The CDR3 nucleotides read TGTGCCTGGAGTGTACAACTTGAGGGGCTAGCGGGAGTGAAGACCCAGTACTTC.

The V gene is TRBV9, the J gene TRBJ2-1, with D possibly being TRBD1 (6 bases). This CDR3 comprises 11 residues. V lost 4 bases to trimming and J lost 10 bases, with 9 bases between them. Germline CDR1 is SGDLS and CDR2 is YYNGEE. The CDR3 is CASSQGLEQFF. CDR3 sequence (DNA): TGTGCCAGCAGCCAGGGGCTGGAGCAGTTCTTC.